Presented here are 21 T cell receptor beta chains from one specimen sequenced in a study of OX40 agonist ivuxolimab in advanced cancers. The protocol was immunoSEQ multiplex PCR, while the TCRdb copy is restricted to in-frame clones and leaves out a portion. This table has about 24,000 clones, 84% appearing once. The source material was CD4+ or CD8+ T cells sorted from blood, sampled in a trial of the OX40 agonist ivuxolimab. These TCRs come from an adult with an advanced solid tumor such as melanoma, head and neck, liver or kidney cancer.

The chain carries TRBV19 and TRBJ2-6; 8 bases match TRBD2. From germline, CDR1 is LNHDA and CDR2 SQIVND (reference sequence). With 6 bases clipped from V and 2 bases from J, the junction kept 6 bases outside the gene matches. The CDR3 loop spans 16 amino acids. The CDR3, as DNA: TGTGCCAGTAGCCCGGGGGGGACACCTGGGGCCAACGTCCTGACTTTC. Translating gives CASSPGGTPGANVLTF.

V gene TRBV7-2 combines with J gene TRBJ2-1; 7 nucleotides match TRBD1. V lost 4 bases to trimming and J lost 6 bases; unmatched junction nucleotides: 9. This CDR3 has 15 amino acids. CDR1 and CDR2 (germline): SGHTA, FQGNSA. In nucleotides, the CDR3 is TGTGCCAGCAGCTCCGACAGGGTAAGCTTCAATGAGCAGTTCTTC. Residues: CASSSDRVSFNEQFF.

The chain joins TRBV5-4 to TRBJ2-1; D unresolved. Trimming took 3 bases from V and 2 from J, leaving 3 bases between them. CDR1 and CDR2 (germline): SGHNT, YYREEE (reference sequence). This CDR3 spans 12 amino acids. CDR3 residues: CASSYPYNEQFF. CDR3 coding DNA: TGTGCCAGCAGCTATCCCTACAATGAGCAGTTCTTC.

In its sample, this clone was seen once. The rearrangement uses TRBV18 and TRBJ2-5, with D unclear. Trimming pared 1 base from V and 2 bases from J, leaving 2 bases between. The CDR3 length is 12 residues. CDR1 is KGHSH, CDR2 LQKENI, per germline. DNA for the CDR3: TGTGCCAGCTCACCACAGCAAGAGACCCAGTACTTC. It is translated as CASSPQQETQYF.

The rearrangement uses TRBV6-7 and TRBJ1-1, with D tentatively TRBD1 (5 bases). TRBV6-7 is an open reading frame, and its role is uncertain. The V end was cut by 5 bases, the J end by 3 bases, with 22 bases between. The CDR3 runs 17 residues. For the CDR3, the DNA is TGTGCCAGCAGTGATGCGTACGGACACTCTGTCGACACTGAAGCTTTCTTT. It specifies CASSDAYGHSVDTEAFF.

This clone showed up just a few times. The chain carries TRBV4-1 and TRBJ2-2; weak D call: TRBD2 (6 bases). The CDR3 length is 13 residues. V shed 7 bases and J shed 8 bases, with 14 bases lying between them. The germline gives CDR1 MGHRA, CDR2 YSYEKL. CDR3 sequence (DNA): TGCGCCAGCACCAGTGGAGGGCCTGGGGAGCTGTTTTTT. It codes for CASTSGGPGELFF.

The rearrangement uses TRBV27 and TRBJ2-7; 8 nucleotides match TRBD1. Germline CDR1 MNHEY, CDR2 SMNVEV (reference sequence). J was trimmed by 2 bases and V by 5 bases; bases with no gene match: 8. The CDR3 is 15 amino acids. The CDR3 coding sequence is TGTGCCAGCAGTGTCCGACAGGGGACCGCCTACGAGCAGTACTTC. Amino acids: CASSVRQGTAYEQYF.

The J gene is TRBJ1-6, the V gene TRBV10-2; D is ambiguous. The CDR3 spans 15 residues. Germline values: CDR1 WSHSY, CDR2 SAAADI. The V end was cut by 7 bases, the J end by 10 bases, with 20 bases between. The CDR3 DNA reads as TGCGCCAGCACCTCCACGGGAGTGGTAGCGTCACCCCTCCACTTT. This sequence encodes CASTSTGVVASPLHF.

This chain connects TRBV5-1 to TRBJ1-1; tentative D call: TRBD1 (6 bases). The germline CDR1 and CDR2 sequences are SGHRS and YFSETQ. This CDR3 comprises 15 residues. Deletions cut 4 bases from V and 0 bases from J, with 13 bases between. The CDR3 DNA reads as TGCGCCAGCAGCCCTCTGACAGGTATGAACACTGAAGCTTTCTTT. This sequence encodes CASSPLTGMNTEAFF.

V is TRBV9 and J is TRBJ2-7; 7 bases align to TRBD1. The CDR3 is made up of 15 amino acids. J gave up 4 bases and V 1 base, and 8 bases lay outside the gene matches. The V gene's germline CDR1 is SGDLS and CDR2 YYNGEE. The CDR3 here is CASSVSTGAAYEQYF. The CDR3 nucleotides are TGTGCCAGCAGCGTAAGCACAGGGGCAGCTTACGAGCAGTACTTC. Together with reference TRBV9 and TRBJ2-7, the CDR3 gives the full variable domain: DSGVTQTPKHLITATGQRVTLRCSPRSGDLSVYWYQQSLDQGLQFLIQYYNGEERAKGNILERFSAQQFPDLHSELNLSSLELGDSALYFCASSVSTGAAYEQYFGPGTRLTVT.

CDR3 region: CASSSGRPTDEQYF. The CDR3 region has the DNA TGCGCCAGCAGCTCGGGACGGCCCACGGACGAGCAGTACTTC. The chain is built from TRBV5-1 and TRBJ2-7, with D possibly being TRBD1 or TRBD2 (5 bases each). CDR3 length: 14 amino acids. Germline CDR1 and CDR2: SGHRS and YFSETQ. The V end lost 3 bases, the J end lost 5 bases, and 15 bases lay between the germline ends.

The chain has TRBV10-3 and TRBJ2-7; 8 positions agree with TRBD1. The CDR3 runs 13 residues. Germline CDR1 and CDR2: ENHRY and SYGVKD. Trimming cost V 10 bases and J 3 bases; bases outside gene matches: 8. CDR3 region: CATGVQGVYEQYF. The CDR3, as DNA: TGTGCCACGGGGGTACAGGGGGTCTACGAGCAGTACTTC.

The V and J genes are TRBV6-1 and TRBJ2-3; D is undetermined. Looked up from germline, CDR1 is MNHNS and CDR2 is SASEGT. Trimming shortened V by 6 bases and J by 7 bases, and 8 bases separated the two germline ends. The CDR3 covers 11 residues. The CDR3 sequence: CASSPFNTQYF. Here the CDR3 DNA reads TGTGCCAGCAGCCCCTTTAATACGCAGTATTTT.

The chain recombines TRBV2 with TRBJ2-7; 9 nucleotides match TRBD1. The trim removed 5 bases at V and 1 base at J, leaving 9 bases unmatched. CDR1 and CDR2 from the germline V gene are SNHLY and FYNNEI. This CDR3 contains 16 residues. The CDR3 region has the DNA TGTGCCAGCAGTAACCGGGACAGGGCCGGGTCCTACGAGCAGTACTTC. Residues: CASSNRDRAGSYEQYF. Drawing the rest from reference TRBV2 and TRBJ2-7, the complete variable domain is EPEVTQTPSHQVTQMGQEVILRCVPISNHLYFYWYRQILGQKVEFLVSFYNNEISEKSEIFDDQFSVERPDGSNFTLKIRSTKLEDSAMYFCASSNRDRAGSYEQYFGPGTRLTVT.

The chain uses TRBV11-2 and TRBJ2-7; tentative D call: TRBD2 (6 bases). The CDR3 contains 12 residues. Trimming pared 1 base from V and 12 bases from J, leaving 13 bases between. CDR1 is SGHAT, CDR2 FQNNGV, per germline. CDR3 coding DNA: TGTGCCAGCAGCTTAGGCGGGGCAGGGTCGTACTTC. Translating it yields CASSLGGAGSYF. Based on the CDR3 plus reference TRBV11-2 and TRBJ2-7, the full variable domain is EAGVAQSPRYKIIEKRQSVAFWCNPISGHATLYWYQQILGQGPKLLIQFQNNGVVDDSQLPKDRFSAERLKGVDSTLKIQPAKLEDSAVYLCASSLGGAGSYFGPGTRLTVT.

A few counts support this clone. This chain joins TRBV30 and TRBJ1-1, with D hard to call. The V end lost 0 bases, the J end lost 10 bases, and 24 bases lay between the germline ends. CDR1 is GTSNPN, CDR2 SVGIG, per germline (reference sequence). The CDR3 is made up of 16 amino acids. CDR3 nucleotide sequence: TGTGCCTGGAGTGTACGACACCACACCAGAAGTTGGGCAGCTTTCTTT. Protein product: CAWSVRHHTRSWAAFF.

The chain recombines TRBV5-4 with TRBJ2-5; no clear D gene. Germline V gene data show CDR1 as SGHNT and CDR2 as YYREEE (reference sequence). The CDR3 contains 15 residues. V was cut by 4 bases and J by 5 bases, with 18 bases left in between. CDR3 protein: CASSLDLVQVETQYF. CDR3 coding DNA: TGTGCCAGCAGCCTTGACCTAGTGCAGGTCGAGACCCAGTACTTC.

Only a few counts were recorded for this clone. The gene calls are TRBV11-2 and TRBJ1-6, with D maybe TRBD1 (5 bases). The CDR3 is made up of 15 amino acids. CDR1 and CDR2 (germline): SGHAT, FQNNGV. V shed 1 base and J shed 10 bases, with 14 bases lying between them. CDR3 nucleotide sequence: TGTGCCAGCAGCTTAGCGGGCAGGGAAACCTCACCCCTCCACTTT. Translated, it gives CASSLAGRETSPLHF.

This clone showed up just once. In DNA form, the CDR3 reads TGTGCCAGCAGCATCCGGGGCCTTGAAGCTTTCTTT. This sequence encodes CASSIRGLEAFF. V and J are TRBV7-9 and TRBJ1-1; D is perhaps TRBD1 (5 bases). Trimming cost V 5 bases and J 7 bases, with 11 bases left between them. Germline loops: CDR1 SEHNR, CDR2 FQNEAQ (reference sequence). The CDR3 consists of 12 residues.

The chain couples TRBV14 to TRBJ2-7; the D gene is possibly TRBD2 (7 bases). This CDR3 has 13 amino acids. V lost 5 bases, J lost 3 bases, and 11 bases lay in between. From germline, CDR1 is SGHDN and CDR2 FVKESK. The CDR3 DNA is TGTGCCAGCAGCGGGGGGGCAAGCTACGAGCAGTACTTC. The encoded protein is CASSGGASYEQYF.

This sequence joins TRBV5-6 and TRBJ2-7; a weak D match, TRBD2 (5 bases). The CDR3 spans 12 residues. V dropped 1 base and J dropped 4 bases, with 6 bases sitting between them. Germline V gene data show CDR1 as SGHDT and CDR2 as YYEEEE. The DNA for the CDR3 is TGTGCCAGCAGCTTGCCGGGGTACGAGCAGTACTTC. Protein sequence: CASSLPGYEQYF.